This is a list of T cell receptor beta chains from one sample in a study of blood T cell repertoires in COVID-19. Measured with immunoSEQ multiplex PCR; TCRdb has only the in-frame clones, and not every one. The top ten clones hold 5.2% of a sample with over 90,000 clones, roughly nine tenths of them seen once. Specimen: peripheral blood. The source is a woman aged 45 to 65 with COVID-19, enrolled during active disease. Both conserved end residues are part of each CDR3. A D gene is named only where the DNA matches it firmly. The size of a clone is reported for some rows only, either as once, few or many, or as a class for expanded clones.

abundance	v_gene	j_gene	d_gene	CDR3aa	CDR3nt
-	TRBV5-1	TRBJ2-1	TRBD1	CASGGQGALDEQFF	TGCGCCAGCGGGGGACAGGGGGCTCTGGATGAGCAGTTCTTC
-	TRBV6-1	TRBJ2-2	-	CASSEPTGTNGELFF	TGTGCCAGCAGTGAACCTACAGGGACTAACGGGGAGCTGTTTTTT
-	TRBV6-1	TRBJ2-7	-	CASSEVQGEAEQYF	TGTGCCAGCAGTGAAGTCCAGGGGGAGGCGGAGCAGTACTTC
once	TRBV5-1	TRBJ2-3	TRBD1	CASSSGQELDTQYF	TGCGCCAGCAGCTCCGGACAGGAACTGGATACGCAGTATTTT
-	TRBV10-1	TRBJ2-1	TRBD2	CASSDTSGSYNEQFF	TGCGCCAGCAGTGATACTAGCGGCTCCTACAATGAGCAGTTCTTC
-	TRBV6-1	TRBJ2-7	-	CASSEETPVLYEQYF	TGTGCCAGCAGTGAAGAAACTCCCGTCCTCTACGAGCAGTACTTC
-	TRBV19	TRBJ1-6	-	CASSIFRGEASPLHF	TGTGCCAGTAGTATCTTCCGTGGGGAGGCTTCACCCCTCCACTTT
-	TRBV30	TRBJ2-3	-	CAYSDSFTDTQYF	TGTGCCTACTCGGACAGTTTCACAGATACGCAGTATTTT
-	TRBV3-1/TRBV3-2	TRBJ1-1	TRBD1	CASSQRGQGATEAFF	TGTGCCAGCAGCCAAAGGGGGCAGGGAGCCACTGAAGCTTTCTTT
-	TRBV30	TRBJ1-6	-	CAWSPGFDSPLHF	TGTGCCTGGAGCCCGGGGTTCGATTCACCCCTCCACTTT
few	TRBV10-1	TRBJ1-2	-	CASSESPEVYGYTF	TGCGCCAGCAGTGAGTCGCCGGAGGTTTATGGCTACACCTTC
-	TRBV7-3	TRBJ2-2	TRBD1	CASSAETGGIGELFF	TGTGCCAGCAGCGCCGAGACAGGGGGAATCGGGGAGCTGTTTTTT
-	TRBV7-3	TRBJ2-5	-	CASSWGVQETQYF	TGTGCCAGCAGCTGGGGGGTCCAAGAGACCCAGTACTTC
-	TRBV27	TRBJ2-1	TRBD2	CASSPRRRGAQWNEQFF	TGTGCCAGCAGTCCCCGCAGGCGGGGGGCTCAGTGGAATGAGCAGTTCTTC
-	TRBV2	TRBJ1-2	-	CASSEAGGGYTF	TGTGCCAGCAGTGAAGCAGGCGGTGGCTACACCTTC
-	TRBV18	TRBJ1-1	-	CASSPPVREGNTEAFF	TGTGCCAGCTCACCACCGGTGAGGGAGGGGAACACTGAAGCTTTCTTT
-	TRBV2	TRBJ1-2	-	CASSEFRDIYGYTF	TGTGCCAGCAGTGAATTTAGGGACATCTATGGCTACACCTTC
-	TRBV5-4	TRBJ2-3	TRBD1	CASSLAGTGVTQYF	TGTGCCAGCAGCTTGGCCGGGACAGGGGTTACGCAGTATTTT
-	TRBV3-1/TRBV3-2	TRBJ2-7	TRBD2	CASSQQTSGGYEQYF	TGTGCCAGCAGCCAACAGACTAGCGGGGGGTACGAGCAGTACTTC
once	TRBV2	TRBJ2-7	TRBD2	CASSEHGTINYEQYF	TGTGCCAGCAGCGAGCACGGGACTATCAACTACGAGCAGTACTTC
-	TRBV7-2	TRBJ1-6	TRBD1	CASSPGGTGNSPLHF	TGTGCCAGCAGCCCAGGGGGAACCGGTAATTCACCCCTCCACTTT
-	TRBV18	TRBJ1-2	-	CASSPTQLEGYTF	TGTGCCAGCTCACCGACACAGTTGGAAGGCTACACCTTC
-	TRBV11-3	TRBJ2-7	TRBD1	CASSLGQASSYEQYF	TGTGCCAGCAGCTTGGGACAGGCGAGCTCCTACGAGCAGTACTTC
-	TRBV2	TRBJ2-7	TRBD1	CASSLPEDRGDWDEQYF	TGTGCCAGCAGTTTACCCGAGGACAGGGGGGATTGGGACGAGCAGTACTTC
-	TRBV5-1	TRBJ2-7	TRBD1	CASSGTGGPVSYEQYF	TGCGCCAGCAGCGGAACAGGGGGACCCGTCTCCTACGAGCAGTACTTC
-	TRBV6-5	TRBJ1-5	TRBD1	CASTQGVWNQPQHF	TGTGCCAGCACTCAGGGGGTATGGAATCAGCCCCAGCATTTT
-	TRBV5-4	TRBJ2-7	TRBD1	CASSLSPGQTYEQYF	TGTGCCAGCAGCTTGTCACCGGGACAGACCTACGAGCAGTACTTC
once	TRBV6-5	TRBJ1-1	-	CASSYSGRGNTEAFF	TGTGCCAGCAGTTACTCGGGGCGCGGCAACACTGAAGCTTTCTTT
-	TRBV6-5	TRBJ2-7	TRBD2	CASSWEGGPYEQYF	TGTGCCAGCAGTTGGGAGGGCGGCCCCTACGAGCAGTACTTC
few	TRBV16	TRBJ2-3	-	CASSRYISTSTDTQYF	TGTGCCAGCAGCCGATACATCTCAACGTCCACAGATACGCAGTATTTT
-	TRBV7-3	TRBJ1-2	-	CASSPNGANYGYTF	TGTGCCAGCAGCCCCAATGGAGCGAACTATGGCTACACCTTC